This T cell receptor beta chain derives from a study of blood T cell repertoires in COVID-19. CDR3 length: 12 amino acids. Germline-derived CDR1 and CDR2 are GTSNPN and SVGIG (reference sequence). The germline V and J ends were trimmed by 0 bases and 3 bases, with 3 bases remaining between them. In the original processing: Estimation of nucleated cell counts relied on the amplification of reference gene primers. Assay used: immunoSEQ multiplex PCR; TCRdb lists only in-frame clones, some missing. V and J calls and clone size are those listed in that table; D and trimming were worked out from the DNA. The data hold under 150,000 clones, with approximately 91% observed a single time.

The sample consisted of peripheral blood. The TCR originated in a woman in her sixties or seventies who had recovered from COVID-19. The rearrangement joins TRBV30 to TRBJ1-3; no clear D gene. The CDR3 DNA follows: TGTGCCTGGAGTGTACTTGGAAACACCATATATTTT. This sequence encodes CAWSVLGNTIYF.